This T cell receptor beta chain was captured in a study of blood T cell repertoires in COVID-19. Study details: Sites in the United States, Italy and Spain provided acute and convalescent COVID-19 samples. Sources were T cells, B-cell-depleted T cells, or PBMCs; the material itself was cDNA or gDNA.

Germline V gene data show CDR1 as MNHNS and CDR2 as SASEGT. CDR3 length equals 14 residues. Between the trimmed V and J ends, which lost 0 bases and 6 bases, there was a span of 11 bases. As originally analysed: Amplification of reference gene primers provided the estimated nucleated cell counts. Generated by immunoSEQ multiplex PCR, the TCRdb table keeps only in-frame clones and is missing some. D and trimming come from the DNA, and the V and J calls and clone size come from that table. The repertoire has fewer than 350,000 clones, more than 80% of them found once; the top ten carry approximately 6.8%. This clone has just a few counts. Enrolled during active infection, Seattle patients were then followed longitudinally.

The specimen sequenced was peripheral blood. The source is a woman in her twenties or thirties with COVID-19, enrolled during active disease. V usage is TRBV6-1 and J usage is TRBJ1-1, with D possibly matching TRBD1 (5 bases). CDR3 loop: CASSEAPEGAEAFF. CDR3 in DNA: TGTGCCAGCAGTGAAGCCCCGGAAGGGGCTGAAGCTTTCTTT.